This TCR beta chain was identified in a study of human CD8 memory T cell subsets. Study findings and constraints: It was suggested by Chao1 estimates that stem-like memory T cells were more diverse than precursor exhausted T cells. The beta chain was the only T cell receptor chain that the study sequenced. In the comparison of repertoires, stem-like memory and precursor exhausted T cells overlapped only minimally.

Concerning this clonotype: No antigen is known for it. This sequence may be a read error, since a much larger clone differs from it by one base.

UMI-labeled 5' RACE yielded the TCR beta libraries. TCRdb called the 5' RACE reads again in MiXCR, with one record for every CDR3 protein. The table lists thousands of distinct CDR3 sequences, 3% to 4% of them singletons. Trimming took 0 bases from V and 3 from J; bases not matched to a gene: 8. CDR1 is SGHRS and CDR2 is YFSETQ in the germline V gene. The CDR3 covers 17 residues. Duplicate vials holding 150,000 sorted CD8+ T cells per subset yielded the RNA. The receptor was isolated from a human donor in good health. The material sequenced was CD8+ T cells from PBMCs. The chain has TRBV5-1 and TRBJ1-5; 8 nucleotides agree with TRBD1. The CDR3 here is CASSLVVAGGNNQPQHF. The CDR3 nucleotides are TGCGCCAGCAGCTTGGTTGTGGCAGGGGGCAACAATCAGCCCCAGCATTTT.